This T cell receptor (beta chain) is from a study of regulatory T cells in long-lasting Graves disease. Study conclusions and caveats: Thyroid tissue went unexamined; only peripheral blood was analyzed.

This clonotype was observed a handful of times. Its cognate antigen is unknown. After removal of 5 bases from V and 5 bases from J, the junction contained 8 bases not matched to a gene. From germline, CDR1 is SEHNR and CDR2 FQNEAQ (reference sequence). The CDR3 consists of 16 residues. Noted time point: newly diagnosed GD, antithyroid drugs for less than 3 months. Researchers made the TCR library from RNA that was extracted from PBMCs. Arm-PCR of CDR3 regions and iRepertoire HTBI primers were used to build TCR beta libraries. In TCRdb, the multiplex PCR reads were re-called with MiXCR into one record per CDR3 protein. The sample consists of over 450,000 distinct CDR3 sequences, about 12% of them appearing once. These sequences were also reported in another study, on T cells in Graves' hyperthyroidism and ophthalmopathy.

The chain links TRBV7-9 to TRBJ2-5; the match to TRBD2 covers 13 bases. Sequences were derived from peripheral blood mononuclear cells (PBMCs), sampled at new diagnosis, from a patient treated with antithyroid drugs. The receptor was isolated from a woman in her twenties or thirties with Graves disease. DNA of the CDR3: TGTGCCAGCAGCCTCGGGACTAGCGGGAATAGTGAGACCCAGTACTTC. It translates to CASSLGTSGNSETQYF. Variable domain in full (rest from reference TRBV7-9 and TRBJ2-5): DTGVSQNPRHKITKRGQNVTFRCDPISEHNRLYWYRQTLGQGPEFLTYFQNEAQLEKSRLLSDRFSAERPKGSFSTLEIQRTEQGDSAMYLCASSLGTSGNSETQYFGPGTRLLVL.